Below are 17 T cell receptor beta chains sequenced from a single sample in a study of cytomegalovirus exposure and HLA in healthy donors. The PCR used 60 Vbeta and 13 Jbeta primers. Generated by immunoSEQ multiplex PCR, the TCRdb table keeps only in-frame clones and is missing some. This specimen shows more than 110,000 clones; the ten leading clones hold less than 3.5%. The sample taken for sequencing was PBMCs. These receptors were obtained from a man aged 35 to 55 in good health and CMV-seronegative.

J is TRBJ1-3 and V is TRBV7-2, with 7 bases lining up with TRBD1. The CDR3 has 13 residues. Germline V CDR1 and CDR2: SGHTA, FQGNSA. The junction had 10 bases not matched to a gene; V was cut back by 9 bases and J by 8 bases. CDR3 region: CASTGAPWDTIYF. The CDR3 region has the DNA TGTGCCAGTACAGGGGCCCCCTGGGACACCATATATTTT. The whole variable domain, remainder taken from reference TRBV7-2 and TRBJ1-3, is GAGVSQSPSNKVTEKGKDVELRCDPISGHTALYWYRQSLGQGLEFLIYFQGNSAPDKSGLPSDRFSAERTGGSVSTLTIQRTQQEDSAVYLCASTGAPWDTIYFGEGSWLTVV.

The rearrangement joins TRBV20-1 to TRBJ2-7, with no clear D. The CDR3 consists of 11 residues. V was trimmed by 7 bases and J by 0 bases, leaving 7 bases between them. Germline assignment: CDR1 DFQATT and CDR2 SNEGSKA (reference sequence). For the CDR3, the DNA is TGCAGTGGGGCCCGCTCCTACGAGCAGTACTTC. This gives the protein CSGARSYEQYF.

The chain employs TRBV4-1 and TRBJ1-4; TRBD1 is a possible D gene (6 bases). V lost 5 bases and J lost 10, with 20 bases in between. Germline CDR1 reads MGHRA; CDR2 reads YSYEKL. The CDR3 extends over 15 amino acids. This CDR3 reads CASSLPGRGQGKLFF. The DNA for the CDR3 is TGCGCCAGCAGCTTACCCGGCAGGGGCCAGGGAAAACTGTTTTTT.

This chain links TRBV7-8 with TRBJ2-7, with 7 bases matching TRBD1. The germline V gene encodes CDR1 SGHVS and CDR2 FQNEAQ. Losses at the gene ends were 4 bases for V and 4 bases for J; bases not matched to a gene: 16. The CDR3 is 17 residues long. CDR3: CASSSGIKQGLGYEQYF. CDR3 coding DNA: TGTGCCAGCAGCTCCGGAATTAAACAGGGGTTGGGTTACGAGCAGTACTTC.

The V gene is TRBV6-5, the J gene TRBJ1-4, with D maybe TRBD1 (5 bases). Germline V CDR1 and CDR2: MNHEY, SVGAGI. Between the trimmed V and J ends, which lost 5 bases and 4 bases, there was a span of 8 bases. The CDR3 runs to 13 residues. The CDR3 reads CASSRGSNEKLFF. The CDR3 DNA reads TGTGCCAGCAGTAGGGGAAGTAATGAAAAACTGTTTTTT.

The genes are TRBV28 and TRBJ1-2; D perhaps matches TRBD1 (6 bases). Trimming took off 11 bases at V and 4 bases at J, with 17 bases between the two ends. Germline V gene data show CDR1 as MDHEN and CDR2 as SYDVKM. The CDR3 loop spans 13 amino acids. CDR3 sequence: CACTTGTSYGYTF. The CDR3 region has the DNA TGTGCCTGCACGACCGGGACAAGCTATGGCTACACCTTC.

The gene calls are TRBV28 and TRBJ1-4; D unresolved. This CDR3 has 16 amino acids. The V end was cut by 1 base, the J end by 0 bases, with 9 bases between. Germline V CDR1 and CDR2: MDHEN, SYDVKM. CDR3 bases: TGTGCCAGCAGTTTATTCGGGGAAGCAACTAATGAAAAACTGTTTTTT. Encoded protein: CASSLFGEATNEKLFF.

Details on this clone: The same CDR3 arises from other DNA sequences in this sample as well. The rearrangement joins TRBV5-6 to TRBJ2-6; D gene unclear. From germline, CDR1 is SGHDT and CDR2 YYEEEE. Trimming pared 4 bases from V and 0 bases from J, leaving 2 bases between. The CDR3 is 13 amino acids. The chain's CDR3 is CASSLSGANVLTF. The CDR3 DNA is TGTGCCAGCAGCCTCTCTGGGGCCAACGTCCTGACTTTC. The whole variable domain, remainder taken from reference TRBV5-6 and TRBJ2-6, is DAGVTQSPTHLIKTRGQQVTLRCSPKSGHDTVSWYQQALGQGPQFIFQYYEEEERQRGNFPDRFSGHQFPNYSSELNVNALLLGDSALYLCASSLSGANVLTFGAGSRLTVL.

The chain combines TRBV5-8 with TRBJ2-6; D gene ambiguous. Trimming stripped 4 bases from V and 0 bases from J, with 14 bases between. The CDR3 runs 17 residues. CDR1 is SGHTS, CDR2 YDEGEE, per germline. CDR3 sequence: CASSPSGRSSGANVLTF. DNA of the CDR3: TGTGCCAGCAGCCCCTCCGGAAGGAGCTCTGGGGCCAACGTCCTGACTTTC.

The chain combines TRBV5-1 with TRBJ2-1, with D possibly TRBD2 on 5 matching bases. Germline V gene lookup returns CDR1 SGHRS and CDR2 YFSETQ. The CDR3 covers 14 residues. Trimming removed 0 bases at V and 10 bases at J, with 14 bases between. This CDR3 reads CASSLEKYPGEQFF. The CDR3 DNA reads TGCGCCAGCAGCTTGGAGAAATACCCGGGGGAGCAGTTCTTC. The full variable domain, with the rest looked up from reference TRBV5-1 and TRBJ2-1, is KAGVTQTPRYLIKTRGQQVTLSCSPISGHRSVSWYQQTPGQGLQFLFEYFSETQRNKGNFPGRFSGRQFSNSRSEMNVSTLELGDSALYLCASSLEKYPGEQFFGPGTRLTVL.

The chain has TRBV7-9 and TRBJ1-2, with D unclear. The germline gives CDR1 SEHNR, CDR2 FQNEAQ (reference sequence). Trimming took 1 base from V and 5 from J, leaving 8 bases between them. The CDR3 loop spans 13 amino acids. The CDR3 DNA reads as TGTGCCAGCAGCTTAGACAGTATATATGGCTACACCTTC. Protein sequence: CASSLDSIYGYTF.

This chain uses TRBV18 with TRBJ2-7; unclear D gene. CDR1 is KGHSH and CDR2 is LQKENI in the germline V gene. The CDR3 runs to 14 residues. V was cut by 2 bases and J by 0 bases, with 8 bases left in between. CDR3 protein: CASSPGRGSYEQYF. The CDR3 DNA sequence: TGTGCCAGCTCACCAGGCAGAGGCTCCTACGAGCAGTACTTC.

The V call is TRBV29-1, the J call TRBJ1-2; 10 bases fit TRBD1. V shed 6 bases, J shed 8 bases, and the junction held 3 bases outside the gene matches. The CDR3 length is 11 residues. Germline V gene data show CDR1 as SQVTM and CDR2 as ANQGSEA. The CDR3 here is CSVGTGVGYTF. DNA of the CDR3: TGCAGCGTCGGGACAGGGGTAGGCTACACCTTC. Combining the CDR3 with reference TRBV29-1 and TRBJ1-2 gives the whole variable domain SAVISQKPSRDICQRGTSLTIQCQVDSQVTMMFWYRQQPGQSLTLIATANQGSEATYESGFVIDKFPISRPNLTFSTLTVSNMSPEDSSIYLCSVGTGVGYTFGSGTRLTVV.

The chain has TRBV10-1 and TRBJ2-6; D call uncertain. The germline V and J ends were trimmed by 4 bases and 0 bases, with 13 bases remaining between them. The germline V gene has CDR1 WNHNN and CDR2 SYGVQD (reference sequence). The CDR3 spans 17 residues. CDR3 amino acids: CASSATVFSSGANVLTF. Written as DNA, the CDR3 is TGCGCCAGCAGTGCCACCGTGTTTAGCTCTGGGGCCAACGTCCTGACTTTC.

The chain combines TRBV10-3 with TRBJ1-1; D perhaps matches TRBD1 (6 bases). The CDR3 loop spans 15 amino acids. V was pared by 1 base and J by 4 bases, with 13 bases between. The V gene's germline CDR1 is ENHRY and CDR2 SYGVKD. The CDR3 is CAISEYRDGSTEAFF. CDR3 bases: TGTGCCATCAGTGAGTACAGGGATGGGAGCACTGAAGCTTTCTTT.

This rearrangement joins TRBV11-2 to TRBJ2-7, with 9 bases matching TRBD2. The CDR3 sequence is 16 residues long. V lost 0 bases, J lost 0 bases, and 3 bases stayed unmatched. In germline, CDR1 is SGHAT, CDR2 FQNNGV. CDR3 amino acids: CASSLEVAGASYEQYF. The CDR3 DNA reads TGTGCCAGCAGCTTAGAAGTAGCGGGGGCCTCCTACGAGCAGTACTTC.

The rearrangement links TRBV28 to TRBJ2-3, with a tentative D call TRBD2 (5 bases). V lost 7 bases and J lost 7, with 15 bases in between. From germline, CDR1 is MDHEN and CDR2 SYDVKM. There are 13 residues in the CDR3. Here the CDR3 reads CASKPGPGNTQYF. The CDR3 nucleotides read TGTGCCAGCAAACCCGGGCCGGGGAATACGCAGTATTTT.